The present T cell receptor (beta chain) was sequenced within a study of blood T cell repertoires in COVID-19. Study background: Whether acute or convalescent, the COVID-19 samples came from the United States, Italy and Spain.

As originally analysed: Quantification of nucleated cells was approximated via reference gene primer amplification. Only in-frame clones appear in the TCRdb table, and some are missing; sequencing was by immunoSEQ multiplex PCR. V, J and clone size reflect that table, while D and trimming were determined from the DNA. The data show about 160,000 clones, approximately 88% seen once. The sequenced sample was peripheral blood. This sequence was found in a woman aged 80 or over with active or convalescent COVID-19.

This chain's CDR3 is CASSLDLGAYEQYF. The DNA of the CDR3 is TGTGCCAGCAGCTTGGATCTCGGGGCCTACGAGCAGTACTTC. This sequence joins TRBV5-8 and TRBJ2-7; a possible D gene is TRBD2 (5 bases). Germline CDR1 and CDR2: SGHTS and YDEGEE. V shed 0 bases and J shed 2 bases, with 9 bases lying between them. The length of the CDR3 is 14 residues.